This passage covers 29 T cell receptor beta chains from one sample sequenced in a study of spatial heterogeneity in lung cancer. Regarding the study as a whole: Counts that tracked tumor mutation counts were those of expanded intratumoral alpha and beta TCRs.

These receptors' targets are unknown. TCRdb itself ran the 5' RACE reads through MiXCR, one entry per CDR3 protein. The sample has around 100,000 distinct CDR3 sequences, around 4.8% seen once; the top ten hold around 20%. Indicated time point: sample taken at primary tumor resection. Sequenced material: lung tumor tissue, taken at surgery. The receptors originated from a male donor with early-stage non-small cell lung cancer.

In this sample, this clonotype turned up many times. The chain is built from TRBV5-1 and TRBJ1-6; no definite D call. Germline values: CDR1 SGHRS, CDR2 YFSETQ. Trimming stripped 3 bases from V and 7 bases from J, with 17 bases between. This CDR3 has 16 amino acids. CDR3 coding DNA: TGCGCCAGCAGCTATGCCGGTCGGACGGGGAATTCACCCCTCCACTTT. It yields the protein CASSYAGRTGNSPLHF.

In this sample, this clonotype turned up many times. V is TRBV12-3 or TRBV12-4 and J is TRBJ2-5; 10 positions agree with TRBD2. Unmatched junction bases numbered 3, after V lost 4 bases and J lost 4 bases. The CDR3 loop spans 14 amino acids. The CDR3 region is CASSSAGGGETQYF. The DNA for the CDR3 is TGTGCCAGCAGTTCAGCGGGAGGGGGAGAGACCCAGTACTTC.

This clonotype was counted at least ten times. The V call is TRBV11-2, the J call TRBJ2-5; D not resolved. This CDR3 is built from 12 residues. CDR1 is SGHAT, CDR2 FQNNGV, per germline. V lost 1 base to trimming and J lost 4 bases, with 4 bases between them. The CDR3 nucleotides read TGTGCCAGCAGCTTAGGGTTAGAGACCCAGTACTTC. Its protein product is CASSLGLETQYF.

Points on this clonotype: The CDR3 carries no conserved terminal phenylalanine or tryptophan, so it likely arises from a read error. This chain connects TRBV4-1 to TRBJ2-7, with 12 bases aligning to TRBD2. The CDR3 is 15 amino acids. V lost 4 bases to trimming and J lost 2 bases; unmatched junction nucleotides: 3. Germline V gene data show CDR1 as MGHRA and CDR2 as YSYEKL. CDR3 sequence reads: CASSLRLAGAYEQYS. In nucleotides, the CDR3 is TGCGCCAGCAGCCTTAGACTAGCGGGGGCCTACGAGCAGTACTCC.

This clonotype was detected ten times or more. The chain has TRBV7-9 and TRBJ2-4, with D uncertain. Germline CDR1 and CDR2: SEHNR and FQNEAQ (reference sequence). This CDR3 is built from 11 residues. Trimming left V 2 bases short and J 7 bases short, with 3 bases between. DNA of the CDR3: TGTGCCAGCAGCTTATCTAACATTCAGTACTTC. It is translated as CASSLSNIQYF.

The chain links TRBV4-1 to TRBJ2-7; unclear D gene. Trimming took 0 bases from V and 3 from J, leaving 12 bases between them. Germline loops: CDR1 MGHRA, CDR2 YSYEKL. The CDR3 consists of 15 residues. The CDR3 region is CASSQEYVANYEQYF. In DNA form, the CDR3 reads TGCGCCAGCAGCCAAGAGTATGTGGCAAACTACGAGCAGTACTTC.

The chain is built from TRBV5-6 and TRBJ2-7; D remains unclear. Germline lookup yields CDR1 SGHDT and CDR2 YYEEEE. Between the trimmed V and J ends, which lost 2 bases and 6 bases, there was a span of 9 bases. The CDR3 spans 12 residues. The CDR3 DNA reads TGTGCCAGCAGCTTCGGATACACCGAGCAGTACTTC. This gives the protein CASSFGYTEQYF.

Ten or more counts support this clonotype. CDR3: CSVEPGLAGGNTIYF. The CDR3 DNA reads TGCAGCGTTGAGCCGGGACTGGCTGGCGGAAACACCATATATTTT. The chain carries TRBV29-1 and TRBJ1-3, with D perhaps TRBD1 (5 bases). In germline, CDR1 is SQVTM, CDR2 ANQGSEA. The CDR3 consists of 15 residues. The V gene lost 3 bases and the J gene lost 4 bases, with 16 bases spanning the gap.

This clonotype was recorded at least ten times. This sequence joins TRBV12-3 or TRBV12-4 and TRBJ1-5; D is unclear. The CDR3 is 13 residues long. The V end was cut by 2 bases, the J end by 4 bases, with 6 bases between. The CDR3 loop reads CASSLWVNQPQHF. CDR3 sequence (DNA): TGTGCCAGCAGTTTATGGGTAAATCAGCCCCAGCATTTT.

This clonotype was counted ten times or more. CDR3 sequence (DNA): TGTGCCAGCAGCTTGGGCGGGAGGGGTCTCGAGCAGTACTTC. Translating it yields CASSLGGRGLEQYF. V is TRBV5-6 and J is TRBJ2-7, with 9 bases matching TRBD2. Germline V gene data show CDR1 as SGHDT and CDR2 as YYEEEE. The junction had 4 bases not matched to a gene; V was cut back by 0 bases and J by 6 bases. The CDR3 has 14 amino acids.

This clonotype was counted ten times or more. The CDR3: CASSPPLSGTDTQYF. DNA of the CDR3: TGTGCCAGCTCACCACCCCTGTCGGGTACAGATACGCAGTATTTT. The chain recombines TRBV18 with TRBJ2-3; no clear D. The CDR3 runs 15 residues. Trimming removed 0 bases from V and 3 bases from J, with 10 bases in between. The V gene's germline CDR1 is KGHSH and CDR2 LQKENI. Full variable domain (outside the CDR3, taken from reference TRBV18 and TRBJ2-3): NAGVMQNPRHLVRRRGQEARLRCSPMKGHSHVYWYRQLPEEGLKFMVYLQKENIIDESGMPKERFSAEFPKEGPSILRIQQVVRGDSAAYFCASSPPLSGTDTQYFGPGTRLTVL.

This clonotype was found many times. The chain joins TRBV29-1 to TRBJ2-3; the D is unclear. This CDR3 comprises 13 residues. V gave up 7 bases and J gave up 0 bases, with 11 bases separating them. CDR1 SQVTM and CDR2 ANQGSEA come from the germline V gene. For the CDR3, the DNA is TGCAGCGCCCGGTACGTGAGCACAGATACGCAGTATTTT. Residues: CSARYVSTDTQYF.

This clonotype has a count of ten or more. CDR3 DNA sequence: TGCGCCAGCAGCCAAGACCCCCGCGGTCCCTACGAGCAGTACTTC. Its protein product is CASSQDPRGPYEQYF. J is TRBJ2-7 and V is TRBV4-1; D remains ambiguous. The germline V gene has CDR1 MGHRA and CDR2 YSYEKL. V shed 0 bases and J shed 2 bases, with 11 bases lying between them. The CDR3 extends over 15 amino acids.

Concerning this clonotype: A much larger clone lies one base from this, so it may be a read error. V and J are TRBV5-1 and TRBJ1-2; the D is unclear. The CDR3 length is 14 residues. Germline V gives CDR1 SGHRS, CDR2 YFSETQ. V lost 0 bases, J lost 6 bases, and 12 bases lay in between. For the CDR3, the DNA is TGCGCCAGCAGCTTGGTGGCAGCGGTGGATGGCTACACCTTC. Encoded protein: CASSLVAAVDGYTF.

This clonotype was seen only a few times. The rearrangement uses TRBV7-9 and TRBJ2-2; 9 bases are a match to TRBD2. Germline V gives CDR1 SEHNR, CDR2 FQNEAQ (reference sequence). The CDR3 totals 18 residues. The V segment lost 1 base and the J segment 4 bases; nucleotides outside the gene matches: 10. CDR3 in amino acids: CASSLVPAGGRSTGELFF. The CDR3 bases are TGTGCCAGCAGCTTAGTGCCCGCGGGAGGGCGCTCCACCGGGGAGCTGTTTTTT.

This clonotype was counted many times. The J gene is TRBJ2-4, the V gene TRBV29-1; TRBD2 matches at 8 bases. V trimming: 1 base; J trimming: 9 bases; junction bases outside the gene matches: 11. This CDR3 spans 15 amino acids. Looked up from germline, CDR1 is SQVTM and CDR2 is ANQGSEA. The chain's CDR3 is CSVEGLGGGSGIQYF. For the CDR3, the DNA is TGCAGCGTTGAAGGGCTTGGCGGGGGGTCAGGCATTCAGTACTTC.

With regard to this clonotype: It may be a read error: a sequence one base away is much more abundant. This chain connects TRBV3-1 to TRBJ2-5, with D tentatively TRBD1 (5 bases). Germline V CDR1 and CDR2: LGHDT, YNNKEL (reference sequence). This CDR3 contains 13 residues. Trimming shortened V by 2 bases and J by 4 bases, and 8 bases separated the two germline ends. For the CDR3, the DNA is TGTGCCAGCAGCCAACAGGGTCGAGAGACCCAGTACTTC. As protein: CASSQQGRETQYF.

Of note for this clonotype: This may come from a read error, since a much larger clone is one base off. This rearrangement joins TRBV6-6 to TRBJ1-5; 8 bases fit TRBD1. There are 16 residues in the CDR3. CDR1 MNHNY and CDR2 SVGAGI come from the germline V gene (reference sequence). CDR3 sequence reads: CVSIAGGTGHNQPQHF. CDR3 in DNA: TGTGTCAGCATCGCAGGAGGGACAGGTCACAATCAGCCCCAGCATTTT.

On this clonotype: A read error is possible here, since a much larger clone lies one base away. Written as DNA, the CDR3 is TGTGCCAGCAGTAGGACATCTGATACGCAGTATTTT. It specifies CASSRTSDTQYF. V and J are TRBV2 and TRBJ2-3; tentative D call: TRBD1 (5 bases). Deletions cut 5 bases from V and 6 bases from J, with 9 bases between. The CDR3 totals 12 residues. The germline CDR1 and CDR2 sequences are SNHLY and FYNNEI.

This clonotype has more than one count but fewer than ten. This chain links TRBV7-6 with TRBJ2-1; the D gene is possibly TRBD2 (5 bases). Trimming cost V 1 base and J 8 bases, with 9 bases left between them. Germline CDR1 reads SGHVS; CDR2 reads FNYEAQ. The CDR3 consists of 13 residues. The CDR3 DNA is TGTGCCAGCAGCTTAGATCCCGGGGATGAGCAGTTCTTC. This gives the protein CASSLDPGDEQFF.

The table lists this clonotype with many counts. V usage is TRBV5-1 and J usage is TRBJ2-3, with D perhaps matching TRBD1 (6 bases). The CDR3 extends over 16 amino acids. Deletions cut 0 bases from V and 2 bases from J, with 13 bases between. The V gene's germline CDR1 is SGHRS and CDR2 YFSETQ. The CDR3 nucleotides read TGCGCCAGCAGCTTGGGGGGGCGGCGCCTCACAGATACGCAGTATTTT. Its translation is CASSLGGRRLTDTQYF.

The V gene is TRBV12-3 or TRBV12-4, the J gene TRBJ2-7; 10 nucleotides align to TRBD2. The CDR3 sequence is 16 residues long. Losses at the gene ends were 6 bases for V and 1 base for J; bases not matched to a gene: 9. The CDR3 reads CASSPGAGGPSYEQYF. The CDR3 region has the DNA TGTGCCAGCAGCCCCGGAGCGGGAGGGCCTTCCTACGAGCAGTACTTC.

This clonotype was detected ten times or more. The chain links TRBV3-1 to TRBJ2-6, with 7 positions matching TRBD2. Unmatched junction bases numbered 13, after V lost 0 bases and J lost 2 bases. The CDR3 loop spans 20 amino acids. Germline-derived CDR1 and CDR2 are LGHDT and YNNKEL (reference sequence). CDR3 protein: CASSQDFGTIADTGANVLTF. The CDR3 coding sequence is TGTGCCAGCAGCCAAGATTTTGGGACTATAGCCGATACTGGGGCCAACGTCCTGACTTTC.

At least ten counts were recorded for this clonotype. The chain employs TRBV5-1 and TRBJ2-5; weak D call: TRBD2 (5 bases). Germline values: CDR1 SGHRS, CDR2 YFSETQ. V lost 4 bases and J lost 5, with 15 bases in between. The CDR3 consists of 14 residues. The CDR3 DNA reads as TGCGCCAGCAGCCATACGGACGGGGTGGAGACCCAGTACTTC. As protein: CASSHTDGVETQYF.

This clonotype was observed many times. The V and J genes are TRBV12-3 or TRBV12-4 and TRBJ1-1; D is perhaps TRBD1 (5 bases). The length of the CDR3 is 13 residues. V was trimmed by 6 bases and J by 7 bases, leaving 15 bases between them. CDR3 bases: TGTGCCAGCAGCTATACCAGGGACGGTGAAGCTTTCTTT. This translates into CASSYTRDGEAFF.

The table lists this clonotype with many counts. This chain uses TRBV4-1 with TRBJ1-2; D uncertain. Germline V gene lookup returns CDR1 MGHRA and CDR2 YSYEKL. This CDR3 has 17 residues. The germline V and J ends were trimmed by 1 base and 6 bases, with 21 bases remaining between them. The CDR3 nucleotides are TGCGCCAGCAGCCAAGGGCCAGGTCGTTCCCCGCCTAATGGCTACACCTTC. This gives the protein CASSQGPGRSPPNGYTF.

This clonotype occurred a few times. This chain uses TRBV27 with TRBJ2-3; 12 nucleotides agree with TRBD2. Trimming removed 6 bases from V and 1 base from J; junction bases left unmatched: 2. CDR1 is MNHEY and CDR2 is SMNVEV in the germline V gene (reference sequence). The CDR3 has 15 residues. DNA of the CDR3: TGTGCCAGCAGAAGACTAGCGGGGGGCACAGATACGCAGTATTTT. Protein product: CASRRLAGGTDTQYF.

This clonotype was seen repeatedly, ten times or more. The chain uses TRBV7-9 and TRBJ2-1; tentatively, D is TRBD2 (5 bases). V lost 3 bases to trimming and J lost 3 bases, with 9 bases between them. The length of the CDR3 is 14 residues. In germline, CDR1 is SEHNR, CDR2 FQNEAQ (reference sequence). Written as DNA, the CDR3 is TGTGCCAGCAGCTTTGGAGGCTTCTACAATGAGCAGTTCTTC. Translating gives CASSFGGFYNEQFF.

In this sample, this clonotype turned up many times. The chain combines TRBV18 with TRBJ2-7; D tentatively reads TRBD1 or TRBD2 (5 bases each). CDR1 KGHSH and CDR2 LQKENI come from the germline V gene. The CDR3 length is 17 residues. Trimming shortened V by 5 bases and J by 0 bases, and 20 bases separated the two germline ends. The CDR3 reads CASSSLSSGLSSYEQYF. The CDR3 DNA is TGTGCCAGCTCATCTCTTTCCTCGGGGCTGAGCTCCTACGAGCAGTACTTC.